Shown below are 17 T cell receptor beta chains from a single sample sequenced in a study of blood T cell repertoires in COVID-19. Assay used: immunoSEQ multiplex PCR; TCRdb lists only in-frame clones, some missing. Of 400,000 to 450,000 clones in the sample, around 89% were seen once. The sample taken for sequencing was peripheral blood. The receptors were sampled from a woman between 45 and 60 years old with COVID-19, enrolled during active disease.

V gene TRBV19 combines with J gene TRBJ1-2, with 7 bases lining up with TRBD1. The germline CDR1 and CDR2 sequences are LNHDA and SQIVND (reference sequence). The CDR3 covers 12 residues. V trimming: 6 bases; J trimming: 7 bases; junction bases outside the gene matches: 5. The CDR3 nucleotides read TGTGCCAGTAGCTACAGGGGTATTGGCTACACCTTC. Amino acid sequence: CASSYRGIGYTF.

In DNA, the CDR3 is TGCGCCAGCAGCTTGGGCTCCCGGGGGGGCCGGGGGGATACGCAGTATTTT. Amino acid sequence: CASSLGSRGGRGDTQYF. V usage is TRBV5-1 and J usage is TRBJ2-3, with 8 nucleotides matching TRBD2. Per the germline V gene, CDR1 is SGHRS and CDR2 is YFSETQ. The CDR3 spans 17 residues. After removal of 0 bases from V and 6 bases from J, the junction contained 12 bases not matched to a gene.

CDR3 coding DNA: TGCGCCAGCAGCTCGGTCGGGGTCGGGGTTTACGAGCAGTACTTC. Translated: CASSSVGVGVYEQYF. The chain is built from TRBV5-1 and TRBJ2-7, with D perhaps matching TRBD2 (5 bases). The length of the CDR3 is 15 residues. Germline assignment: CDR1 SGHRS and CDR2 YFSETQ. The V end was cut by 3 bases, the J end by 4 bases, with 17 bases between.

This clone was observed many times. The genes are TRBV2 and TRBJ1-5; 9 bases align to TRBD1. CDR3 length: 15 amino acids. Germline V gene lookup returns CDR1 SNHLY and CDR2 FYNNEI. Trimming at V came to 6 bases and at J to 6 bases, leaving 9 bases not matched to a gene. CDR3 sequence reads: CASRPGTGLPQPQHF. CDR3 DNA sequence: TGTGCCAGCAGACCTGGGACAGGGCTTCCTCAGCCCCAGCATTTT.

The rearrangement uses TRBV15 and TRBJ2-7; tentatively, D is TRBD1 (6 bases). V shed 5 bases and J shed 0 bases, with 14 bases lying between them. CDR3 length: 15 residues. Germline V gene lookup returns CDR1 LNHNV and CDR2 YYDKDF (reference sequence). Here the CDR3 DNA reads TGTGCCACCAGCTTGGACAGAACTAGCTCCTACGAGCAGTACTTC. Translation gives CATSLDRTSSYEQYF.

V gene TRBV19 combines with J gene TRBJ1-6; perhaps TRBD1 as D (5 bases). The length of the CDR3 is 13 residues. V lost 4 bases to trimming and J lost 10 bases, with 11 bases between them. CDR1 LNHDA and CDR2 SQIVND come from the germline V gene (reference sequence). CDR3 region: CASSNSRGSPLHF. The CDR3 DNA is TGTGCCAGTAGTAACTCACGGGGGTCACCCCTCCACTTT.

The rearrangement joins TRBV5-1 to TRBJ1-2, with TRBD1 matching 7 bases. The CDR3 is 13 amino acids. After removal of 1 base from V and 7 bases from J, the junction contained 4 bases not matched to a gene. Per germline, CDR1 SGHRS and CDR2 YFSETQ. CDR3 bases: TGCGCCAGCAGCTTGCGGGACAGCCCTGGCTACACCTTC. As protein: CASSLRDSPGYTF. The complete variable domain, with remaining parts taken from reference TRBV5-1 and TRBJ1-2, reads KAGVTQTPRYLIKTRGQQVTLSCSPISGHRSVSWYQQTPGQGLQFLFEYFSETQRNKGNFPGRFSGRQFSNSRSEMNVSTLELGDSALYLCASSLRDSPGYTFGSGTRLTVV.

This clone showed up just a few times. V and J are TRBV5-4 and TRBJ2-7, with D possibly matching TRBD1 (6 bases). The V gene lost 0 bases and the J gene lost 5 bases, with 6 bases spanning the gap. CDR3 size: 12 residues. The germline gives CDR1 SGHNT, CDR2 YYREEE (reference sequence). In DNA, the CDR3 is TGTGCCAGCAGCTTGGACAGGGACGAGCAGTACTTC. Translating gives CASSLDRDEQYF. Using reference TRBV5-4 and TRBJ2-7 for the parts outside the CDR3, the full variable domain is ETGVTQSPTHLIKTRGQQVTLRCSSQSGHNTVSWYQQALGQGPQFIFQYYREEENGRGNFPPRFSGLQFPNYSSELNVNALELDDSALYLCASSLDRDEQYFGPGTRLTVT.

This chain connects TRBV3-1 (or the pseudogene TRBV3-2) to TRBJ1-2; D may be TRBD1 (5 bases). The V end was cut by 4 bases, the J end by 6 bases, with 12 bases between. This CDR3 is built from 13 residues. In germline, CDR1 is LGHDT, CDR2 YNNKEL (reference sequence). CDR3 region: CASSRPQDHGYTF. DNA of the CDR3: TGTGCCAGCAGCCGGCCACAGGACCATGGCTACACCTTC.

This sequence joins TRBV6-1 and TRBJ2-3; TRBD1 agrees at 7 bases. With V trimmed by 2 bases and J by 3 bases, 5 bases remained unmatched. In germline, CDR1 is MNHNS, CDR2 SASEGT. CDR3 length: 15 amino acids. CDR3 in DNA: TGTGCCAGCAGTGAACCGACAGGGCTTACAGATACGCAGTATTTT. This gives the protein CASSEPTGLTDTQYF.

This sequence joins TRBV5-4 and TRBJ1-2; 7 bases line up with TRBD1. Germline lookup yields CDR1 SGHNT and CDR2 YYREEE (reference sequence). With 4 bases clipped from V and 4 bases from J, the junction kept 10 bases outside the gene matches. This CDR3 has 15 residues. The CDR3 bases are TGTGCCAGCAGCCAGGGGACAGCAAAGGTCTATGGCTACACCTTC. Translation: CASSQGTAKVYGYTF.

The J gene is TRBJ1-1, the V gene TRBV6-5; possible D gene TRBD1, 6 bases. Germline V gene data show CDR1 as MNHEY and CDR2 as SVGAGI. CDR3 length: 15 amino acids. The V end was cut by 4 bases, the J end by 4 bases, with 16 bases between. Here the CDR3 reads CASSFGTTAGTEAFF. In DNA form, the CDR3 reads TGTGCCAGCAGTTTCGGGACAACGGCGGGCACTGAAGCTTTCTTT.

The chain combines TRBV4-1 with TRBJ1-1; TRBD1 is a possible D gene (5 bases). Trimming took 8 bases from V and 1 from J, leaving 20 bases between them. The CDR3 has 16 amino acids. Germline V gene data show CDR1 as MGHRA and CDR2 as YSYEKL. DNA for the CDR3: TGCGCCAGCGGACTGATTACCGGGACTGAGAACACTGAAGCTTTCTTT. It is translated as CASGLITGTENTEAFF.

The chain couples TRBV28 to TRBJ2-5; 11 bases align to TRBD2. The CDR3 is 16 amino acids. The junction had 2 bases not matched to a gene; V was cut back by 1 base and J by 1 base. The germline gives CDR1 MDHEN, CDR2 SYDVKM. Here the CDR3 DNA reads TGTGCCAGCAGTTTATTAGCGGGGGGGGGCCAAGAGACCCAGTACTTC. Amino acids: CASSLLAGGGQETQYF. Supplemented by reference TRBV28 and TRBJ2-5, the full variable domain reads DVKVTQSSRYLVKRTGEKVFLECVQDMDHENMFWYRQDPGLGLRLIYFSYDVKMKEKGDIPEGYSVSREKKERFSLILESASTNQTSMYLCASSLLAGGGQETQYFGPGTRLLVL.

This sequence joins TRBV5-1 and TRBJ2-5, with 8 bases matching TRBD1. The germline gives CDR1 SGHRS, CDR2 YFSETQ. The CDR3 contains 14 residues. The V gene end was trimmed by 4 bases and the J gene end by 5 bases; junction bases not matched to a gene: 7. CDR3 sequence: CASSLRQGTETQYF. In DNA form, the CDR3 reads TGCGCCAGCAGCCTGAGACAGGGGACGGAGACCCAGTACTTC.

The J gene is TRBJ2-7, the V gene TRBV10-3; D is unresolved. The CDR3 runs 15 residues. The V and J ends lost 5 bases and 7 bases respectively, with 21 bases between them. CDR1 and CDR2 from the germline V gene are ENHRY and SYGVKD. The CDR3 nucleotides are TGTGCCATCAGTCCAACGTTGGGCCAAAGAGTGGAGCAGTACTTC. It translates to CAISPTLGQRVEQYF.

The CDR3 sequence is CASTNPGGQGNTGELFF. CDR3 DNA sequence: TGTGCCAGTACCAACCCCGGGGGACAGGGGAACACCGGGGAGCTGTTTTTT. The chain couples TRBV19 to TRBJ2-2; 9 positions agree with TRBD1. This CDR3 region has 17 residues. Germline CDR1 and CDR2: LNHDA and SQIVND (reference sequence). The V segment lost 7 bases and the J segment 1 base; nucleotides outside the gene matches: 10.